This entry concerns a single TCR beta chain. Its antigen remains unknown. PCR amplification relied on 60 Vbeta primers (plus 13 Jbeta primers). Profiled with immunoSEQ multiplex PCR; TCRdb holds only in-frame clones, not every one. The sample lists some 150,000 clones, about 83% occurring once. The donors (healthy individuals) were bone marrow donors. These data come from a study of cytomegalovirus exposure and HLA in healthy donors. Study-level background: The study placed 70% to 85% of its 398 genotyped donors in the Caucasian-associated ancestry cluster.

Study-wide points: The authors enumerated over 150 TCR beta chains as linked to cytomegalovirus.

The sequencing input was PBMCs. The TCR was taken from a woman in her twenties or thirties in good health and CMV-seronegative.

The CDR3 DNA sequence: TGTGCCAGCAGCTTATCCGGAGGGGCTGGAAACACCATATATTTT. This gives the protein CASSLSGGAGNTIYF. The chain has TRBV7-3 and TRBJ1-3; TRBD1 is a possible D gene (5 bases). The CDR3 covers 15 residues. The germline gives CDR1 SGHTA, CDR2 FQGTGA. The ends were cut back, 2 bases at V and 2 bases at J, with 10 bases in the middle.